Each of the 11 T cell receptor beta chains below was sequenced from the same sample in a study of OX40 agonist ivuxolimab in advanced cancers. Here immunoSEQ multiplex PCR was the method, and the copy in TCRdb shows in-frame clones only, minus some. This repertoire shows over 35,000 clones, about 86% found once; its top ten account for 21%. The material was CD4+ or CD8+ T cells sorted from blood, obtained in a trial of the OX40 agonist ivuxolimab. These receptor sequences come from an adult with an advanced solid tumor such as melanoma, head and neck, liver or kidney cancer.

The chain joins TRBV9 to TRBJ2-3; a weak D match, TRBD1 (7 bases). Germline CDR1 reads SGDLS; CDR2 reads YYNGEE. The length of the CDR3 is 17 residues. Deletions cut 0 bases from V and 0 bases from J, with 14 bases between. The CDR3: CASSVGGGSGSTDTQYF. CDR3 sequence (DNA): TGTGCCAGCAGCGTAGGAGGGGGCAGCGGGAGCACAGATACGCAGTATTTT.

The rearrangement uses TRBV9 and TRBJ2-2; no firm D call. The CDR3 length is 13 residues. In germline, CDR1 is SGDLS, CDR2 YYNGEE. Trimming pared 3 bases from V and 6 bases from J, leaving 9 bases between. Here the CDR3 DNA reads TGTGCCAGCAGCGGACCCCCGCCCGGGGAGCTGTTTTTT. Translation: CASSGPPPGELFF.

About this clone itself: The same CDR3 arises from other DNA sequences in this sample as well. The V gene is TRBV10-2, the J gene TRBJ2-2; 9 bases match TRBD1. Germline trimming cut 3 bases from V and 6 bases from J; bases unmatched to any gene: 11. The CDR3 has 17 residues. From germline, CDR1 is WSHSY and CDR2 SAAADI. CDR3 amino acids: CASSEQGAGAFPGELFF. The CDR3 DNA is TGCGCCAGCAGTGAACAGGGGGCGGGGGCCTTCCCCGGGGAGCTGTTTTTT.

V gene TRBV6-5 combines with J gene TRBJ2-3; possibly TRBD1 or TRBD2 for D (5 bases each). The CDR3 covers 14 residues. V was cut by 6 bases and J by 4 bases, with 14 bases left in between. Germline CDR1 and CDR2: MNHEY and SVGAGI. The CDR3 reads CASRLAMGADTQYF. In nucleotides, the CDR3 is TGTGCCAGCAGACTCGCTATGGGGGCAGATACGCAGTATTTT.

V and J are TRBV4-3 and TRBJ2-1; 8 bases align to TRBD2. The CDR3 runs 16 residues. V was clipped by 1 base and J by 2 bases; unmatched bases: 4. CDR1 LGHNA and CDR2 YSLEER come from the germline V gene. CDR3 in DNA: TGCGCCAGCAGCCAAGTCGGGACTAGGCCCTACAATGAGCAGTTCTTC. Translated: CASSQVGTRPYNEQFF.

The chain carries TRBV25-1 and TRBJ1-2; D gene unclear. V lost 4 bases and J lost 4, with 7 bases in between. From germline, CDR1 is MGHDK and CDR2 SYGVNS. CDR3 length equals 12 residues. CDR3 protein: CASSGSGYGYTF. In nucleotides, the CDR3 is TGTGCCAGCAGTGGTAGTGGCTATGGCTACACCTTC.

The V call is TRBV6-6, the J call TRBJ1-2, with D perhaps TRBD1 (6 bases). V was cut by 0 bases and J by 4 bases, with 9 bases left in between. The CDR3 extends over 14 amino acids. Germline V gene lookup returns CDR1 MNHNY and CDR2 SVGAGI (reference sequence). The CDR3: CASSYSARGYGYTF. In nucleotides, the CDR3 is TGTGCCAGCAGTTACTCGGCCAGGGGCTATGGCTACACCTTC.

The chain couples TRBV21-1 to TRBJ1-6; TRBD1, the table's D call, lacks a check against the DNA. TRBV21-1 is a pseudogene segment. The CDR3 is 14 residues long. As DNA, the CDR3 is TGTGCCAGCAGCAAAGGGATAACAGGCTCACCCCTCCACTTT. It encodes CASSKGITGSPLHF.

The rearrangement uses TRBV28 and TRBJ1-2, with a tentative D call TRBD1 (5 bases). Germline V gives CDR1 MDHEN, CDR2 SYDVKM. Trimming stripped 2 bases from V and 4 bases from J, with 11 bases between. The CDR3 loop spans 14 amino acids. The CDR3 region is CASSLGGTSYGYTF. The CDR3 DNA follows: TGTGCCAGCAGTTTAGGGGGGACCAGCTATGGCTACACCTTC.

V gene TRBV15 combines with J gene TRBJ2-1; 9 nucleotides align to TRBD1. The junction had 3 bases not matched to a gene; V was cut back by 5 bases and J by 1 base. CDR1 is LNHNV, CDR2 YYDKDF, per germline (reference sequence). The CDR3 consists of 15 residues. CDR3 DNA: TGTGCCACCAGCGCGGGACAGGGATCCTACAATGAGCAGTTCTTC. It codes for CATSAGQGSYNEQFF.

V and J are TRBV5-4 and TRBJ1-1; 10 nucleotides align to TRBD1. Germline CDR1 reads SGHNT; CDR2 reads YYREEE (reference sequence). The length of the CDR3 is 14 residues. Trimming at V came to 4 bases and at J to 5 bases, leaving 5 bases not matched to a gene. In nucleotides, the CDR3 is TGTGCCAGCAGCATCGGGACAGGGGATACTGAAGCTTTCTTT. Protein sequence: CASSIGTGDTEAFF.